The rows below give T cell receptor beta chains drawn from one sample of a study of CD8+CD57+ T cells in acquired aplastic anemia. TCRdb processed the reads anew with MiXCR; each CDR3 protein has one entry. The sample includes 300,000 or so distinct CDR3 sequences, 45% to 65% of them seen just once. What was sequenced was sorted CD4+, CD8+, or CD8+CD57+ T cells (not recorded which) from PBMCs. These receptors all come from a human donor with aplastic anemia. The CDR3 runs from the conserved cysteine through the conserved F or W. The order of the fields is D gene, V gene, J gene, clone size, CDR3 protein, CDR3 DNA. The D gene is left open where the match is weak. Clone size, where shown, is once, few, many, or a class for clones that have expanded.

NA	TRBV5-1	TRBJ2-3	many	CASKLRDTQYF	TGCGCCAGCAAGCTCAGGGATACGCAGTATTTT
TRBD1	TRBV24-1	TRBJ1-1	NA	CATDSGGQGRATEAFF	TGTGCCACGGACAGTGGGGGACAGGGGAGAGCCACTGAAGCTTTCTTT
NA	TRBV7-2	TRBJ1-2	NA	CASSRGGGLARTF	TGTGCCAGCAGCCGAGGGGGAGGGCTGGCAAGAACCTTC
NA	TRBV9	TRBJ2-1	once	CASSVGSPTDEQFF	TGTGCCAGCAGCGTAGGTAGCCCAACCGATGAGCAGTTCTTC
NA	TRBV3-1	TRBJ1-3	NA	CASSPDSYYGYTIYF	TGTGCCAGCAGCCCCGACAGTTACTATGGCTACACCATATATTTT
NA	TRBV7-8	TRBJ2-7	NA	CASSLVRYEQYF	TGTGCCAGCAGCTTAGTGAGGTACGAGCAGTACTTC
NA	TRBV6-5	TRBJ2-7	NA	CASTRAISEQYF	TGTGCCAGCACGAGGGCAATCTCCGAGCAGTACTTC
NA	TRBV11-1	TRBJ2-1	many	CASSTAPGNEQFF	TGTGCCAGCAGCACCGCCCCTGGCAATGAGCAGTTCTTC
TRBD2	TRBV7-8	TRBJ2-5	NA	CASSFLAGPGTQETQYF	TGTGCCAGCAGCTTTCTAGCGGGCCCGGGGACTCAAGAGACCCAGTACTTC
TRBD1	TRBV29-1	TRBJ1-2	many	CSVEEGTVAGYGYTF	TGCAGCGTTGAAGAAGGGACAGTAGCGGGGTATGGCTACACCTTC
TRBD1	TRBV5-1	TRBJ1-1	few	CASSSPGQGMNTEAFF	TGCGCCAGCAGCTCACCGGGACAGGGAATGAACACTGAAGCTTTCTTT
NA	TRBV18	TRBJ2-7	many	CASSPLDRSYEQYF	TGTGCCAGCTCACCTCTGGACAGATCCTACGAGCAGTACTTC
NA	TRBV6-5	TRBJ2-5	NA	CASSAGHPETQYF	TGTGCCAGCAGCGCGGGACACCCAGAGACCCAGTACTTC
NA	TRBV6-1	TRBJ1-1	many	CASSDKRTNTEAFF	TGTGCCAGCAGTGATAAAAGGACGAACACTGAAGCTTTCTTT
TRBD1	TRBV7-6	TRBJ2-3	once	CASSKGQGLTDTQYF	TGTGCCAGCAGCAAGGGACAGGGGCTCACAGATACGCAGTATTTT
NA	TRBV20-1	TRBJ1-2	few	CSAGEEDGYTF	TGCAGTGCCGGAGAGGAGGATGGCTACACCTTC
NA	TRBV10-3	TRBJ1-5	NA	CAISEMGEGQPQHF	TGTGCCATCAGTGAAATGGGGGAAGGTCAGCCCCAGCATTTT
TRBD1	TRBV24-1	TRBJ2-1	NA	CATSEAGQGNNEQFF	TGTGCCACCAGTGAAGCGGGACAGGGCAACAATGAGCAGTTCTTC
NA	TRBV3-1	TRBJ2-1	many	CASSPGAWPPGNEQFF	TGTGCCAGCAGCCCAGGAGCATGGCCCCCCGGTAATGAGCAGTTCTTC
NA	TRBV6-1	TRBJ2-5	few	CASSALPGRETQYF	TGTGCCAGCAGTGCTCTCCCGGGACGAGAGACCCAGTACTTC
TRBD2	TRBV7-9	TRBJ2-7	NA	CASSFGGGGSYEQYF	TGTGCCAGCAGCTTCGGCGGGGGGGGCTCCTACGAGCAGTACTTC
TRBD1	TRBV2	TRBJ2-5	once	CASRPKQGARSRETQYF	TGTGCCAGCAGGCCCAAACAGGGGGCGCGGTCCAGGGAGACCCAGTACTTC
NA	TRBV6-5	TRBJ1-2	many	CASRPDNYGYTF	TGTGCCAGCAGACCAGACAACTATGGCTACACCTTC
NA	TRBV5-1	TRBJ1-1	NA	CASSLGRAGGDAFF	TGCGCCAGCAGCTTGGGCAGGGCCGGCGGTGATGCTTTCTTT
NA	TRBV5-1	TRBJ2-7	NA	CASSVSGGKSYEQYF	TGCGCCAGCAGCGTCAGTGGGGGAAAATCCTACGAGCAGTACTTC
NA	TRBV20-1	TRBJ1-2	NA	CSARDEVGNYGYTF	TGCAGTGCTAGAGATGAAGTGGGAAACTATGGCTACACCTTC
NA	TRBV5-5	TRBJ1-1	many	CASSLGPRGGVSTEAFF	TGTGCCAGCAGCTTAGGACCCCGGGGGGGGGTGAGCACTGAAGCTTTCTTT
NA	TRBV10-3	TRBJ1-2	once	CAITKSWDLYGYTF	TGTGCCATCACCAAGAGTTGGGACTTGTATGGCTACACCTTC
TRBD2	TRBV10-3	TRBJ2-2	NA	CAASRLAGNTGELFF	TGTGCCGCGAGTAGGCTAGCGGGTAACACCGGGGAGCTGTTTTTT
NA	TRBV19	TRBJ1-6	many	CASSNGQNNSPLHF	TGTGCCAGTAGTAACGGGCAGAATAATTCACCCCTCCACTTT
NA	TRBV11-2	TRBJ2-3	once	CASSLTSGLQDTQYF	TGTGCCAGCAGCTTGACATCGGGACTTCAAGATACGCAGTATTTT
TRBD2	TRBV18	TRBJ2-1	many	CASSPQAGDNEQFF	TGTGCCAGCTCACCGCAAGCGGGAGACAATGAGCAGTTCTTC
NA	TRBV7-9	TRBJ2-5	NA	CASSQDERSGQQETQYF	TGTGCCAGCAGCCAAGACGAGCGCTCGGGACAACAAGAGACCCAGTACTTC
NA	TRBV7-8	TRBJ2-5	NA	CASSIYLCSGAQGGETQYF	NA
TRBD1	TRBV5-1	TRBJ2-7	many	CASSLATGGSYEQYF	TGCGCCAGCAGCTTGGCTACAGGGGGATCCTACGAGCAGTACTTC
NA	TRBV19	TRBJ2-2	NA	CASSIPGSVTGELFF	TGTGCCAGTAGTATACCAGGGTCGGTCACCGGGGAGCTGTTTTTT
TRBD2	TRBV7-3	TRBJ2-7	NA	CASSLAGGPGDEQYF	TGTGCCAGCAGCTTAGCGGGAGGGCCCGGGGACGAGCAGTACTTC
TRBD2	TRBV6-2/TRBV6-3	TRBJ2-1	NA	CASRDTSGRWNEQFF	TGTGCCAGCAGGGATACTAGCGGGAGGTGGAATGAGCAGTTCTTC
NA	TRBV29-1	TRBJ2-7	NA	CSVSDSGVLGSYEQYF	TGCAGCGTTTCGGACAGCGGAGTTTTAGGCTCCTACGAGCAGTACTTC
NA	TRBV10-3	TRBJ1-1	NA	CAIRIQGMNTEAFF	TGTGCCATCAGGATCCAGGGTATGAACACTGAAGCTTTCTTT
TRBD2	TRBV5-1	TRBJ2-5	NA	CASSLLKGLRETQYF	TGCGCCAGCAGCTTGCTCAAGGGACTAAGAGAGACCCAGTACTTC
NA	TRBV24-1	TRBJ2-5	many	CATSEEQEAFETQYF	TGTGCCACCAGTGAAGAACAGGAGGCGTTTGAGACCCAGTACTTC
TRBD1	TRBV6-1	TRBJ1-2	many	CASSAGTGNFYGYTF	TGTGCCAGCAGTGCCGGGACAGGGAACTTCTATGGCTACACCTTC
NA	TRBV20-1	TRBJ2-7	few	CSAYPTRRGVDEQYF	TGCAGTGCCTACCCGACTAGAAGGGGCGTGGACGAGCAGTACTTC
TRBD2	TRBV5-6	TRBJ2-3	many	CASSLIGTSPDTQYF	TGTGCCAGCAGCTTGATTGGGACTAGCCCAGATACGCAGTATTTT
NA	TRBV20-1	TRBJ2-1	NA	CSARRIGLLGDNEQFF	TGCAGTGCTAGACGAATCGGACTTCTTGGGGACAATGAGCAGTTCTTC
NA	TRBV5-1	TRBJ1-1	many	CASSLEAGATEAFF	TGCGCCAGCAGCTTGGAGGCCGGGGCAACTGAAGCTTTCTTT
TRBD2	TRBV20-1	TRBJ2-5	NA	CSASSGGGTQYF	TGCAGTGCTAGTAGCGGGGGGGGGACCCAGTACTTC
NA	TRBV5-6	TRBJ1-5	many	CASSLGFNQPQHF	TGTGCCAGCAGCCTAGGGTTTAATCAGCCCCAGCATTTT
NA	TRBV20-1	TRBJ1-2	NA	CSASTPKGYTF	TGCAGTGCTAGCACCCCGAAGGGCTACACCTTC